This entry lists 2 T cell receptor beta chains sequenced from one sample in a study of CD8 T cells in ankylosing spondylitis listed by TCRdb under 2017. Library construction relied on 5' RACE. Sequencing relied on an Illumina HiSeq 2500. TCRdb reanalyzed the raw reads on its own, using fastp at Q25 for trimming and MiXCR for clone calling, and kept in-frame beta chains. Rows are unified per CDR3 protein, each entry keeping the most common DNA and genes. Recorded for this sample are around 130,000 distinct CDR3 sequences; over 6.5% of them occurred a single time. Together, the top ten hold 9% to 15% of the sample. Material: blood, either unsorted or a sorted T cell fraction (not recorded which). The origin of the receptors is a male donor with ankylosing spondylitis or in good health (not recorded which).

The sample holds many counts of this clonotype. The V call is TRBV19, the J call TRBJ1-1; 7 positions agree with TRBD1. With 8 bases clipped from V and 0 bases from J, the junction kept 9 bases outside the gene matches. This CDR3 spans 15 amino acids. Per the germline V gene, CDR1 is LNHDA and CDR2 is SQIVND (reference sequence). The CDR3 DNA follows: TGTGCCAGTCGGGTAGGGGGCAGAATGAACACTGAAGCTTTCTTT. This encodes CASRVGGRMNTEAFF. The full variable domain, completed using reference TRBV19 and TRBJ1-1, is DGGITQSPKYLFRKEGQNVTLSCEQNLNHDAMYWYRQDPGQGLRLIYYSQIVNDFQKGDIAEGYSVSREKKESFPLTVTSAQKNPTAFYLCASRVGGRMNTEAFFGQGTRLTVV.

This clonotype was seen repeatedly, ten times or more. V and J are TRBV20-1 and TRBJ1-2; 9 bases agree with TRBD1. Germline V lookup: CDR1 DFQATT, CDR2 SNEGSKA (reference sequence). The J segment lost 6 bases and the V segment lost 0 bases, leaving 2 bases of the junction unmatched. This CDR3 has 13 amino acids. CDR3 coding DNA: TGCAGTGCTAGAGATAGGGACAGGGATGGCTACACCTTC. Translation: CSARDRDRDGYTF.